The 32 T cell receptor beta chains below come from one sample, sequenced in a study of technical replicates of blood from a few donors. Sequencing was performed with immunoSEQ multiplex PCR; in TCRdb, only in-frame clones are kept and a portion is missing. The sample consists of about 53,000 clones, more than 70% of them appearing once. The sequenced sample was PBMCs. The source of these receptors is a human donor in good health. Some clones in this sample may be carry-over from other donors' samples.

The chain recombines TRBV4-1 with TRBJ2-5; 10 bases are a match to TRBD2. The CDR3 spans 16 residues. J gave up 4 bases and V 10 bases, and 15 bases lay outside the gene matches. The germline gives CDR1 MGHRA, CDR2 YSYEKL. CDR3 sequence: CATKRVGTSVIETQYF. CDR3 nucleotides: TGCGCCACGAAGAGGGTCGGGACTAGCGTAATAGAGACCCAGTACTTC.

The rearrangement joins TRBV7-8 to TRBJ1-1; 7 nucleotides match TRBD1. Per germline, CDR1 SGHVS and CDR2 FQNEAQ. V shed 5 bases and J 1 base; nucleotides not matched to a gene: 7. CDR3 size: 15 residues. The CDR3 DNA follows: TGTGCCAGCAGCCTAATCGGGACAGCGAACACTGAAGCTTTCTTT. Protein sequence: CASSLIGTANTEAFF. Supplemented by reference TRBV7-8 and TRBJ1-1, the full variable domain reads GAGVSQSPRYKVAKRGQDVALRCDPISGHVSLFWYQQALGQGPEFLTYFQNEAQLDKSGLPSDRFFAERPEGSVSTLKIQRTQQEDSAVYLCASSLIGTANTEAFFGQGTRLTVV.

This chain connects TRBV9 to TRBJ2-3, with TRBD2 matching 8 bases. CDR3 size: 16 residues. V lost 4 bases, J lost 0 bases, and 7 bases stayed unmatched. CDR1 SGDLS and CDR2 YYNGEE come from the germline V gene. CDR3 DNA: TGTGCCAGCAGCACTCCCACTAGCGGCAGCACAGATACGCAGTATTTT. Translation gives CASSTPTSGSTDTQYF.

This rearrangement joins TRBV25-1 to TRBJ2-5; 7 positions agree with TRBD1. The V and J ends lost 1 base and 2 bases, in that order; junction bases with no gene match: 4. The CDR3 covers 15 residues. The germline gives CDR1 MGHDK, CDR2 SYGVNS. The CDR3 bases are TGTGCCAGCAGTGAATTTACAGGGGCGCAAGAGACCCAGTACTTC. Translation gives CASSEFTGAQETQYF.

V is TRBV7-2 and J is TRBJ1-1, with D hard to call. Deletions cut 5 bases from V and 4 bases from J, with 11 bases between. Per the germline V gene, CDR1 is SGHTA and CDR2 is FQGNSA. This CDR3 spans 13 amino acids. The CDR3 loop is CASSIREVTEAFF. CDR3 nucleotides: TGTGCCAGCAGCATAAGGGAGGTCACTGAAGCTTTCTTT.

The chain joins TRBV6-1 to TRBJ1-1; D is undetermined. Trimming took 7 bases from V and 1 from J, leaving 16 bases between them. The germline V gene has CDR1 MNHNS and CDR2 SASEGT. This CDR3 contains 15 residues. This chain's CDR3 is CASKKERLTNTEAFF. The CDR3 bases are TGTGCCAGCAAGAAGGAGAGACTGACGAACACTGAAGCTTTCTTT.

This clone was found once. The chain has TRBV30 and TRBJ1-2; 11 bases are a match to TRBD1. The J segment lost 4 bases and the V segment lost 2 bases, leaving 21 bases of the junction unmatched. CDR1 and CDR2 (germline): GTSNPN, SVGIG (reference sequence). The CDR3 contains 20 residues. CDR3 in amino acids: CAWSLSDRGRRRPPVYGYTF. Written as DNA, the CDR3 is TGTGCCTGGAGTTTGTCGGACAGGGGGCGCCGACGCCCACCGGTCTATGGCTACACCTTC.

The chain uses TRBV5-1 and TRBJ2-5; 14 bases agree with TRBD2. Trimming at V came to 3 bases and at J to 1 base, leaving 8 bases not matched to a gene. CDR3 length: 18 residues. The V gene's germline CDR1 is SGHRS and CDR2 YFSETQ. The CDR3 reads CASSWGGLAGAAQETQYF. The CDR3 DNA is TGCGCCAGCAGCTGGGGGGGACTAGCGGGGGCCGCCCAAGAGACCCAGTACTTC.

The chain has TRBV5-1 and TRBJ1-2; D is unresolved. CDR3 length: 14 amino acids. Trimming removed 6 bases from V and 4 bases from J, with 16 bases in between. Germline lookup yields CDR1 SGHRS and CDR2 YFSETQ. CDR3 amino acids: CASTSENAAYGYTF. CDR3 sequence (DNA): TGCGCCAGCACGTCAGAAAACGCTGCCTATGGCTACACCTTC.

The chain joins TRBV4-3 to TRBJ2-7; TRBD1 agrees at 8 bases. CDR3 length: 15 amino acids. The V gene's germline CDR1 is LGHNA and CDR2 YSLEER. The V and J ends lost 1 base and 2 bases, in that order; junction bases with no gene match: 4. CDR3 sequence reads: CASSQAKGQAYEQYF. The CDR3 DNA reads TGCGCCAGCAGCCAAGCAAAGGGACAGGCCTACGAGCAGTACTTC.

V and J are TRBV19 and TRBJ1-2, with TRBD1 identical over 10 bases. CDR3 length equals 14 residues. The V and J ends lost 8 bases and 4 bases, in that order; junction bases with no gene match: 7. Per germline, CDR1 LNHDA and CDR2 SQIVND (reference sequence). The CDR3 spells CASRSTGGGYGYTF. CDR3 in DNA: TGTGCCAGTCGATCGACAGGGGGCGGCTATGGCTACACCTTC.

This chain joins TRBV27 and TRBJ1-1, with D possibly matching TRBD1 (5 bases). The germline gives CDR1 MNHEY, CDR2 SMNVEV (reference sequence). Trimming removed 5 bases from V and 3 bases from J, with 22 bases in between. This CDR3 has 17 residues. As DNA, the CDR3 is TGTGCCAGCAGTCCGCTATACGGGCAGGGTAAGGACACTGAAGCTTTCTTT. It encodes CASSPLYGQGKDTEAFF.

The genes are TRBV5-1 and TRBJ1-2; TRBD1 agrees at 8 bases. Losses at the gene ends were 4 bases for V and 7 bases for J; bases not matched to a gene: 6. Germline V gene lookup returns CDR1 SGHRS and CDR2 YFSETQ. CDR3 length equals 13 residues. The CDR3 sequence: CASSTEQGVGYTF. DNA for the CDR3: TGCGCCAGCAGCACAGAACAGGGGGTTGGCTACACCTTC.

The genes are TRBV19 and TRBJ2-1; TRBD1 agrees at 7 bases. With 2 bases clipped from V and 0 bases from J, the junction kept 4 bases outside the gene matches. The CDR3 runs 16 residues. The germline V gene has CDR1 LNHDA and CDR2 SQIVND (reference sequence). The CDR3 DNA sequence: TGTGCCAGTAGTATAAGGGACAGCTTCTCCTACAATGAGCAGTTCTTC. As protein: CASSIRDSFSYNEQFF.

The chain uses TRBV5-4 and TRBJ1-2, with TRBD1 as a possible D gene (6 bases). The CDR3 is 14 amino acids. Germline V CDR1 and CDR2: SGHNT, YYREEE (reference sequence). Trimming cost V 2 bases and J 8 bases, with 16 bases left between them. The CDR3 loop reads CASSFQHREEGYTF. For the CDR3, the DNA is TGTGCCAGCAGCTTTCAGCACAGGGAAGAGGGCTACACCTTC.

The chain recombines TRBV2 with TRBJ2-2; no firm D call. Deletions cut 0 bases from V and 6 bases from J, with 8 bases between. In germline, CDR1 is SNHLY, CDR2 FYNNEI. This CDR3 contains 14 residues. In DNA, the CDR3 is TGTGCCAGCAGTGAAGCGCGACTCGCCGGGGAGCTGTTTTTT. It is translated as CASSEARLAGELFF.

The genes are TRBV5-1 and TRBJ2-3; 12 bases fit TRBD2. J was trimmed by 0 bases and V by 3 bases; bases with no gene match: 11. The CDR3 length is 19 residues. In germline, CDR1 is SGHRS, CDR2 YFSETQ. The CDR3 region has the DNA TGCGCCAGCAGCTCTCGTCTAGCGGGGGGGCCTGGGAGCACAGATACGCAGTATTTT. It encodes CASSSRLAGGPGSTDTQYF.

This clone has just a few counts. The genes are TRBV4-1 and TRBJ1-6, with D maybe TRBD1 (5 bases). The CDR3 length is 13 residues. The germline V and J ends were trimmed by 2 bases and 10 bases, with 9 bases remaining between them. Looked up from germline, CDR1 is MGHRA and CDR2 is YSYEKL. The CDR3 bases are TGCGCCAGCAGCCAATTACGGGGGTCACCCCTCCACTTT. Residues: CASSQLRGSPLHF.

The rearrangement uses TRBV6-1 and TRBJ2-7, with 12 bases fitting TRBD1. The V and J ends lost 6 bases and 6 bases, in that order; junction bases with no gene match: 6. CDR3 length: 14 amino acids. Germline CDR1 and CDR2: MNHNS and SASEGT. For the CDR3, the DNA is TGTGCCAGCAGGGGGGACAGGGGGCCTAGCGAGCAGTACTTC. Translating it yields CASRGDRGPSEQYF.

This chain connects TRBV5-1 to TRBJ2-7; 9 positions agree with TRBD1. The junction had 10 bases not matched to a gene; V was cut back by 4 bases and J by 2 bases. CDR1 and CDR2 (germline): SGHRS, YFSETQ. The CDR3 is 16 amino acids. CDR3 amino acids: CASSPRGGQGAYEQYF. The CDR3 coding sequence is TGCGCCAGCAGCCCAAGGGGGGGACAGGGTGCCTACGAGCAGTACTTC.

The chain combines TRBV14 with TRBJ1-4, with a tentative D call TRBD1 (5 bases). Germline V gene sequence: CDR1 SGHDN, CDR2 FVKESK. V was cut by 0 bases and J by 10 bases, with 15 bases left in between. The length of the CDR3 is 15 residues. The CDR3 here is CASSQDLAGVGKLFF. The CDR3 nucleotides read TGTGCCAGCAGCCAAGATCTGGCGGGGGTTGGAAAACTGTTTTTT. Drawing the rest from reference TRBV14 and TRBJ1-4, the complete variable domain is EAGVTQFPSHSVIEKGQTVTLRCDPISGHDNLYWYRRVMGKEIKFLLHFVKESKQDESGMPNNRFLAERTGGTYSTLKVQPAELEDSGVYFCASSQDLAGVGKLFFGSGTQLSVL.

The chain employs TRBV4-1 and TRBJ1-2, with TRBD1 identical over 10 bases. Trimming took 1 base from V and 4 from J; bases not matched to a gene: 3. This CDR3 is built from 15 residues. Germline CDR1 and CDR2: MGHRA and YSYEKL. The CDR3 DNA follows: TGCGCCAGCAGCCAAGTTGGGACAGGGGTCTATGGCTACACCTTC. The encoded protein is CASSQVGTGVYGYTF.

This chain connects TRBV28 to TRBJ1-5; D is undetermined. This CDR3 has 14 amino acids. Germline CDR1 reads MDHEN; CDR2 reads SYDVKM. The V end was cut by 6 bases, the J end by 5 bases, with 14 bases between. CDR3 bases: TGTGCCAGCAGACGTTCGGACTCTTATCAGCCCCAGCATTTT. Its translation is CASRRSDSYQPQHF.

The CDR3, as DNA: TGCGCCAGCAGCTTGGTACCAGGGGCTACAGTGATTAATGGCTACACCTTC. It yields the protein CASSLVPGATVINGYTF. The chain combines TRBV5-1 with TRBJ1-2; a weak D match, TRBD1 (6 bases). Per germline, CDR1 SGHRS and CDR2 YFSETQ. The CDR3 length is 17 residues. V lost 0 bases and J 6 bases, leaving 21 bases between the germline ends.

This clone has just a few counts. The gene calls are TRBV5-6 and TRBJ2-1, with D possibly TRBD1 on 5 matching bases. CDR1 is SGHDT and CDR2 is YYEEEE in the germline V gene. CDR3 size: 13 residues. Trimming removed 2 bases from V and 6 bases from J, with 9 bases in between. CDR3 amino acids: CASSFQGSNEQFF. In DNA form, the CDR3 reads TGTGCCAGCAGCTTTCAGGGCTCCAATGAGCAGTTCTTC.

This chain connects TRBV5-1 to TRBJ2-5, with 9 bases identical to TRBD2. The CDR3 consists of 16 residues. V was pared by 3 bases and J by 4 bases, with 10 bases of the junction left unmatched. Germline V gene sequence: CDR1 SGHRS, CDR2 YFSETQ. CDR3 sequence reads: CASSYSRGGLGETQYF. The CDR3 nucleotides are TGCGCCAGCAGCTACTCGCGGGGGGGCCTTGGAGAGACCCAGTACTTC.

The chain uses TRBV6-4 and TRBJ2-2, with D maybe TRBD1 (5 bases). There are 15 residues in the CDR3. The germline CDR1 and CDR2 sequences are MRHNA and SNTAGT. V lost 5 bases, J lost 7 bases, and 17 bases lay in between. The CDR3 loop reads CASSPQGRGDGELFF. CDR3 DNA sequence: TGTGCCAGCAGTCCCCAGGGAAGGGGTGACGGGGAGCTGTTTTTT.

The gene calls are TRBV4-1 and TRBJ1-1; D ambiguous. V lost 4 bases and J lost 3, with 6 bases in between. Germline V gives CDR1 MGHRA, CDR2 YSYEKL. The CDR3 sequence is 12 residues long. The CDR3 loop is CASSRHDTEAFF. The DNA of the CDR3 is TGCGCCAGCAGCCGACACGACACTGAAGCTTTCTTT.

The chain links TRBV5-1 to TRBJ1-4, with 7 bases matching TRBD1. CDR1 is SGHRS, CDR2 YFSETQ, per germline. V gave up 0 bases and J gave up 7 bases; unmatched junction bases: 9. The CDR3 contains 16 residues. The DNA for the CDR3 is TGCGCCAGCAGCTTGGCCCCGGCGACAGGGACTGAAAAACTGTTTTTT. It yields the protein CASSLAPATGTEKLFF.

The CDR3 here is CASSRTGRNYNEQFF. The CDR3 region has the DNA TGTGCCAGCAGCAGGACAGGGCGGAACTACAATGAGCAGTTCTTC. The V and J genes are TRBV5-4 and TRBJ2-1, with 8 bases identical to TRBD1. Germline CDR1 reads SGHNT; CDR2 reads YYREEE (reference sequence). Trimming removed 4 bases from V and 3 bases from J; junction bases left unmatched: 6. CDR3 size: 15 residues.

CDR3 sequence: CASSAGIEQYF. CDR3 sequence (DNA): TGTGCCAGCAGCGCCGGGATCGAGCAGTACTTC. The V and J genes are TRBV9 and TRBJ2-7; TRBD2 is a possible D gene (5 bases). Trimming pared 3 bases from V and 6 bases from J, leaving 7 bases between. Germline V lookup: CDR1 SGDLS, CDR2 YYNGEE. The CDR3 covers 11 residues.

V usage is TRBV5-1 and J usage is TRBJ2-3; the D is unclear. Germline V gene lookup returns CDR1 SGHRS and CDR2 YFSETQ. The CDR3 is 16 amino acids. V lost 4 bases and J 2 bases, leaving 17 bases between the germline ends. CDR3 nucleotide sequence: TGCGCCAGCAGCATCAGATTGACGGAGACCACAGATACGCAGTATTTT. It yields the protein CASSIRLTETTDTQYF.